This TCR beta chain appears in the sequencing data of a study of blood T cell repertoires in COVID-19. The wider study: PBMCs, B-cell-depleted T cells, or T cells provided the cDNA or gDNA that made up the material.

This clone is a singleton in its sample. V shed 2 bases and J shed 4 bases, with 8 bases lying between them. In germline, CDR1 is MNHNS, CDR2 SASEGT. CDR3 size: 13 residues. Original data processing: Amplifying reference gene primers gave estimates of nucleated cell counts. Sequenced by immunoSEQ multiplex PCR; TCRdb stores in-frame clones only, minus some. V, J and clone size derive from that table, while D and trimming were established from the DNA sequence. The table has a few hundred thousand clones, around nine tenths seen once. The sequenced sample was peripheral blood. The chain couples TRBV6-1 to TRBJ2-5; D uncertain. The clonotype originates from a man aged 35 to 55 who had recovered from COVID-19. Here the CDR3 reads CASSESVVETQYF. The CDR3 bases are TGTGCCAGCAGTGAATCGGTGGTAGAGACCCAGTACTTC.